The 24 T cell receptor beta chains in this list originate from one sample, sequenced in a study of shared clonotypes between healthy human individuals. Assay used: immunoSEQ multiplex PCR; TCRdb lists only in-frame clones, some missing. The top ten hold around 15% of the sample, which has about 320,000 clones, around 86% seen once. Sequenced material: memory CD8+ T cells sorted from blood. Subset in this sample: CD45RO+ cells pooled with CCR7-negative TemRA cells. Receptors were obtained from a man in his late teens or twenties in good health.

The rearrangement joins TRBV7-8 to TRBJ2-7, with 8 bases identical to TRBD2. From germline, CDR1 is SGHVS and CDR2 FQNEAQ. CDR3 length: 16 amino acids. Germline trimming cut 1 base from V and 0 bases from J; bases unmatched to any gene: 5. CDR3 protein: CASSLDPRGASYEQYF. The CDR3 DNA reads as TGTGCCAGCAGCTTAGACCCGCGGGGGGCCTCCTACGAGCAGTACTTC.

The chain links TRBV5-1 to TRBJ2-2, with 7 bases fitting TRBD2. Germline V gives CDR1 SGHRS, CDR2 YFSETQ. V trimming: 1 base; J trimming: 0 bases; junction bases outside the gene matches: 6. CDR3 length: 17 residues. CDR3 nucleotides: TGCGCCAGCAGCTTGACCCTAGCGGCATCGAACACCGGGGAGCTGTTTTTT. This codes for CASSLTLAASNTGELFF.

V gene TRBV6-6 combines with J gene TRBJ1-5; TRBD1 might be the D (6 bases). Trimming cost V 4 bases and J 3 bases, with 13 bases left between them. The germline CDR1 and CDR2 sequences are MNHNY and SVGAGI (reference sequence). There are 15 residues in the CDR3. CDR3 sequence: CASSSDRSHNQPQHF. The CDR3 DNA reads as TGTGCCAGCAGTTCAGACAGGAGTCACAATCAGCCCCAGCATTTT.

The chain is built from TRBV10-2 and TRBJ2-2; D is uncertain. The CDR3 is 12 amino acids. Trimming removed 8 bases from V and 6 bases from J, with 10 bases in between. Per germline, CDR1 WSHSY and CDR2 SAAADI. The CDR3 region is CASGELPGELFF. The CDR3 DNA reads TGCGCCAGCGGCGAACTTCCCGGGGAGCTGTTTTTT.

This chain joins TRBV4-3 and TRBJ1-6; 8 bases agree with TRBD1. V was pared by 1 base and J by 0 bases, with 11 bases of the junction left unmatched. CDR1 and CDR2 (germline): LGHNA, YSLEER. The CDR3 covers 20 residues. The CDR3 sequence: CASSQVTGAASYSYNSPLHF. CDR3 nucleotide sequence: TGCGCCAGCAGCCAAGTGACAGGGGCCGCCTCTTACTCCTATAATTCACCCCTCCACTTT.

The V gene is TRBV9, the J gene TRBJ1-3; D not resolved. V was clipped by 0 bases and J by 2 bases, with 12 bases between them. CDR1 SGDLS and CDR2 YYNGEE come from the germline V gene. The CDR3 is 16 amino acids. The CDR3 DNA sequence: TGTGCCAGCAGCGTAGAAACAGAAGGGACTGGAAACACCATATATTTT. As protein: CASSVETEGTGNTIYF. The full variable domain, in which reference TRBV9 and TRBJ1-3 provide the parts outside the CDR3, is DSGVTQTPKHLITATGQRVTLRCSPRSGDLSVYWYQQSLDQGLQFLIQYYNGEERAKGNILERFSAQQFPDLHSELNLSSLELGDSALYFCASSVETEGTGNTIYFGEGSWLTVV.

This CDR3 is CASIPGAVEGLETQYF. CDR3 nucleotides: TGTGCCAGCATTCCAGGTGCAGTTGAAGGGCTTGAGACCCAGTACTTC. The chain carries TRBV28 and TRBJ2-5; no definite D call. CDR1 and CDR2 (germline): MDHEN, SYDVKM. This CDR3 region has 16 residues. With 7 bases removed from V and 5 bases from J, the gap between germline ends came to 23 bases.

The chain couples TRBV6-6 to TRBJ1-2, with TRBD1 as a possible D gene (6 bases). Germline V gives CDR1 MNHNY, CDR2 SVGAGI (reference sequence). V was clipped by 5 bases and J by 5 bases, with 15 bases between them. The CDR3 sequence is 14 residues long. Written as DNA, the CDR3 is TGTGCCAGCAGTCGCCGGGACACCAGATATGGCTACACCTTC. This gives the protein CASSRRDTRYGYTF.

This clone was seen only once. The gene calls are TRBV29-1 and TRBJ2-3; D tentatively reads TRBD1 or TRBD2 (6 bases each). The V gene lost 5 bases and the J gene lost 6 bases, with 36 bases spanning the gap. Germline CDR1 is SQVTM and CDR2 is ANQGSEA. The CDR3 totals 20 residues. The chain's CDR3 is CSVTPILVGEGGELGDTQYF. The CDR3 coding sequence is TGCAGCGTTACCCCAATCCTTGTGGGTGAGGGGGGCGAATTAGGGGATACGCAGTATTTT.

The chain recombines TRBV5-1 with TRBJ2-7; no definite D call. In germline, CDR1 is SGHRS, CDR2 YFSETQ. V was clipped by 2 bases and J by 5 bases, with 14 bases between them. The CDR3 runs 14 residues. CDR3 amino acids: CASSLDGILDEQYF. In DNA, the CDR3 is TGCGCCAGCAGCTTAGACGGTATATTGGACGAGCAGTACTTC.

The rearrangement joins TRBV29-1 to TRBJ1-2; D gene uncertain. The CDR3 covers 12 residues. Trimming shortened V by 6 bases and J by 4 bases, and 12 bases separated the two germline ends. Germline lookup yields CDR1 SQVTM and CDR2 ANQGSEA. In DNA form, the CDR3 reads TGCAGCGTCCCCGGACTTTTCTATGGCTACACCTTC. It yields the protein CSVPGLFYGYTF.

The rearrangement joins TRBV7-9 to TRBJ2-3; the D gene is possibly TRBD2 (5 bases). CDR3 length: 15 amino acids. CDR1 is SEHNR, CDR2 FQNEAQ, per germline (reference sequence). Trimming removed 2 bases from V and 5 bases from J, with 14 bases in between. CDR3 in DNA: TGTGCCAGCAGCTTAAACGGGGAACGGGGAGATACGCAGTATTTT. Protein sequence: CASSLNGERGDTQYF.

The gene calls are TRBV28 and TRBJ1-2, with 12 bases aligning to TRBD1. J gave up 7 bases and V 5 bases, and 5 bases lay outside the gene matches. There are 14 residues in the CDR3. CDR1 and CDR2 from the germline V gene are MDHEN and SYDVKM. As DNA, the CDR3 is TGTGCCAGCAGTCGAGGGACAGGGGGCGGTGGCTACACCTTC. Amino acid sequence: CASSRGTGGGGYTF.

This chain connects TRBV28 to TRBJ1-2, with D tentatively TRBD1 (5 bases). This CDR3 spans 14 amino acids. Germline V gene sequence: CDR1 MDHEN, CDR2 SYDVKM. Trimming removed 3 bases from V and 4 bases from J, with 12 bases in between. As DNA, the CDR3 is TGTGCCAGCAGTTTCAGGGATATGGGCTATGGCTACACCTTC. Its translation: CASSFRDMGYGYTF.

The V call is TRBV2, the J call TRBJ2-7; weak D call: TRBD2 (6 bases). The germline gives CDR1 SNHLY, CDR2 FYNNEI. Trimming shortened V by 5 bases and J by 2 bases, and 16 bases separated the two germline ends. There are 15 residues in the CDR3. The CDR3 reads CASSPTSSAAYEQYF. DNA of the CDR3: TGTGCCAGCAGTCCAACTAGCTCCGCCGCCTACGAGCAGTACTTC.

The chain uses TRBV4-3 and TRBJ2-4; 10 bases align to TRBD2. The ends lost 0 bases at V and 3 bases at J; junction bases unmatched: 8. This CDR3 is built from 18 residues. Germline V lookup: CDR1 LGHNA, CDR2 YSLEER. CDR3 nucleotide sequence: TGCGCCAGCAGCCAAGACCCTAGCGGGAGTATTGACAAAAACATTCAGTACTTC. Its translation is CASSQDPSGSIDKNIQYF.

The V call is TRBV13, the J call TRBJ1-6; D is perhaps TRBD1 (6 bases). Germline-derived CDR1 and CDR2 are PRHDT and FYEKMQ (reference sequence). The ends were cut back, 1 base at V and 8 bases at J, with 15 bases in the middle. The CDR3 extends over 16 amino acids. The CDR3 is CASSLEGGLSDSPLHF. CDR3 sequence (DNA): TGTGCCAGCAGCTTAGAGGGGGGTCTTTCGGATTCACCCCTCCACTTT. The complete variable domain, with remaining parts taken from reference TRBV13 and TRBJ1-6, reads AAGVIQSPRHLIKEKRETATLKCYPIPRHDTVYWYQQGPGQDPQFLISFYEKMQSDKGSIPDRFSAQQFSDYHSELNMSSLELGDSALYFCASSLEGGLSDSPLHFGNGTRLTVT.

The J gene is TRBJ2-7, the V gene TRBV7-2; D possibly corresponds to TRBD2 (6 bases). CDR1 is SGHTA, CDR2 FQGNSA, per germline. Deletions cut 3 bases from V and 3 bases from J, with 9 bases between. The CDR3 totals 13 residues. The CDR3 loop is CASSFGTYYEQYF. DNA of the CDR3: TGTGCCAGCAGCTTTGGGACTTACTACGAGCAGTACTTC.

V is TRBV28 and J is TRBJ2-1; 13 bases are a match to TRBD2. Germline lookup yields CDR1 MDHEN and CDR2 SYDVKM. V dropped 2 bases and J dropped 6; count of bases not matched to a gene: 4. The CDR3 sequence is 16 residues long. CDR3 in amino acids: CASSLMGLAGTNEQFF. The CDR3 DNA reads TGTGCCAGCAGTTTAATGGGACTAGCGGGAACCAATGAGCAGTTCTTC.

The chain couples TRBV4-1 to TRBJ2-7; TRBD1 agrees at 10 bases. Germline CDR1 reads MGHRA; CDR2 reads YSYEKL. J gave up 6 bases and V 4 bases, and 6 bases lay outside the gene matches. The CDR3 contains 14 residues. This CDR3 is CASSLPGQGPEQYF. CDR3 DNA sequence: TGCGCCAGCAGCCTTCCGGGACAGGGGCCCGAGCAGTACTTC.

The J gene is TRBJ2-2, the V gene TRBV2; D unclear. With 7 bases removed from V and 1 base from J, the gap between germline ends came to 7 bases. Germline V gene lookup returns CDR1 SNHLY and CDR2 FYNNEI. CDR3 size: 13 residues. CDR3 in amino acids: CASIKENTGELFF. As DNA, the CDR3 is TGTGCCAGCATTAAAGAGAACACCGGGGAGCTGTTTTTT.

As DNA, the CDR3 is TGCAGCGTTTTAGGATGGGTTCGGGACAGGAACTCCTACGAGCAGTACTTC. The encoded protein is CSVLGWVRDRNSYEQYF. The chain is built from TRBV29-1 and TRBJ2-7; TRBD1 agrees at 8 bases. CDR1 is SQVTM and CDR2 is ANQGSEA in the germline V gene. Trimming removed 5 bases from V and 0 bases from J; junction bases left unmatched: 15. The CDR3 runs 17 residues.

The V call is TRBV5-1, the J call TRBJ2-5; D uncertain. CDR1 is SGHRS and CDR2 is YFSETQ in the germline V gene. The V and J ends lost 5 bases and 1 base respectively, with 12 bases between them. The CDR3 contains 14 residues. CDR3 nucleotide sequence: TGCGCCAGCAGGGATTTAAGTCTCCAAGAGACCCAGTACTTC. Amino acid sequence: CASRDLSLQETQYF.

The V call is TRBV5-4, the J call TRBJ1-2, with 8 bases lining up with TRBD1. This CDR3 spans 13 amino acids. Germline CDR1 is SGHNT and CDR2 is YYREEE (reference sequence). The J segment lost 6 bases and the V segment lost 3 bases, leaving 4 bases of the junction unmatched. Here the CDR3 reads CASSYTGGNGYTF. The CDR3 DNA follows: TGTGCCAGCAGCTATACAGGGGGGAATGGCTACACCTTC.